This entry describes one TCR beta chain. Its antigen is unidentified. Generated by immunoSEQ multiplex PCR, the TCRdb table keeps only in-frame clones and is missing some. Of around 170,000 clones listed, around 93% were seen once; the top ten hold less than 5.5%. The data derive from a study of T cell responses to AZD1222 COVID-19 vaccine. General study points: Clonal diversity may have been underestimated in mostly white British donors.

The CDR3 runs to 13 residues. Germline CDR1 reads LGHDT; CDR2 reads YNNKEL (reference sequence). V lost 6 bases, J lost 2 bases, and 4 bases stayed unmatched. This sequence originates from an adult in good health. The sequencing here drew on peripheral blood, taken on day 0 of AZD1222 vaccination. The V and J genes are TRBV3-1 (or the pseudogene TRBV3-2) and TRBJ2-7, with 7 nucleotides matching TRBD1. The CDR3 bases are TGTGCCAGCAGGGCAGGGGGAGCCTACGAGCAGTACTTC. As protein: CASRAGGAYEQYF.